A single T cell receptor (beta chain) is shown here with its context. The data were taken from a study of blood T cell repertoires in COVID-19. Study details: Specimens from acute and convalescent COVID-19 originated in the United States, Italy and Spain.

V lost 4 bases and J 8 bases, leaving 12 bases between the germline ends. CDR1 and CDR2 from the germline V gene are KGHSH and LQKENI. The CDR3 totals 14 residues. Per the study methods: Reference gene primer amplification in the assay estimated nucleated cell counts. Assay used: immunoSEQ multiplex PCR; TCRdb lists only in-frame clones, some missing. The V and J calls and clone size come from that table; D and trimming were worked out from the DNA. The sample consists of roughly 67,000 clones, approximately 85% of them appearing once. Specimen: peripheral blood. This receptor was identified in a man aged 50 to 60 with acute or convalescent COVID-19. The chain carries TRBV18 and TRBJ1-6, with D possibly matching TRBD1 (6 bases). This chain's CDR3 is CASSLGGGDSPLHF. The CDR3 region has the DNA TGTGCCAGCTCACTGGGGGGGGGCGATTCACCCCTCCACTTT.